This TCR beta chain comes out of a study of OX40 agonist ivuxolimab in advanced cancers. Study-wide background: Ivuxolimab, an antibody acting as an agonist of OX40 (CD134), was used to treat patients.

Enrollment shut out patients with autoimmune disease history or systemic immunosuppression. Here immunoSEQ multiplex PCR was the method, and the copy in TCRdb shows in-frame clones only, minus some. The sample lists about 55,000 clones, about 88% occurring once. Germline lookup yields CDR1 SEHNR and CDR2 FQNEAQ (reference sequence). The CDR3 covers 16 residues. Trimming took 0 bases from V and 1 from J; bases not matched to a gene: 5. The sample consisted of CD4+ or CD8+ T cells sorted from blood, taken in a trial of the OX40 agonist ivuxolimab. V and J are TRBV7-9 and TRBJ1-2; 7 bases are a match to TRBD1. The receptor's source is an adult with an advanced solid tumor such as melanoma, head and neck, liver or kidney cancer. CDR3 in DNA: TGTGCCAGCAGCTTAGCGGGACAGAGACGTAACTATGGCTACACCTTC. It is translated as CASSLAGQRRNYGYTF.